The 8 T cell receptor beta chains listed next were all sequenced from one sample in a study of T-cell reconstitution after alpha-beta-depleted transplantation in children. Unique molecular identifiers tagged the TCRbeta library. TCRdb ran MiXCR on the PCR reads and lists one entry per CDR3 protein. The table lists around 30,000 distinct CDR3 sequences, nearly 6.5% of them singletons, with roughly 30% in the top ten. Study-wide findings and caveats: After transplant, at about two months, alpha-beta T cells were reportedly derived from several hundred expanded graft clones.

The antigens of these receptors remain unknown. Sequencing used peripheral blood, obtained 60 days after TCRalphabeta/CD19-depleted stem cell transplant. The receptors shown here come from a child under two years old who had a stem cell transplant for acute myeloid leukemia, so the T cells may come from the graft donor.

In its sample, this clonotype was seen a few times. V is TRBV11-2 and J is TRBJ1-2; TRBD1 matches 7 bases. V dropped 3 bases and J dropped 6; count of bases not matched to a gene: 4. Germline assignment: CDR1 SGHAT and CDR2 FQNNGV. This CDR3 spans 13 amino acids. The CDR3 DNA is TGTGCCAGCAGCTTCCGACAGGGAGATGGCTACACCTTC. Its protein product is CASSFRQGDGYTF.

The gene calls are TRBV2 and TRBJ1-4; D unresolved. CDR1 and CDR2 from the germline V gene are SNHLY and FYNNEI. The V end lost 6 bases, the J end lost 7 bases, and 6 bases lay between the germline ends. This CDR3 contains 11 residues. The CDR3 sequence: CASRTVEKLFF. The DNA of the CDR3 is TGTGCCAGCAGAACGGTTGAAAAACTGTTTTTT.

This clonotype showed up many times. The CDR3 loop is CASSLAGTSGVYNEQFF. The DNA for the CDR3 is TGTGCCAGCAGCTTAGCGGGGACTAGCGGAGTCTACAATGAGCAGTTCTTC. V is TRBV7-8 and J is TRBJ2-1; 11 bases align to TRBD2. This CDR3 is 17 amino acids long. V lost 0 bases to trimming and J lost 3 bases; unmatched junction nucleotides: 4. Germline V lookup: CDR1 SGHVS, CDR2 FQNEAQ.

The V gene is TRBV11-2, the J gene TRBJ2-5; no reliable D call. The CDR3 runs 12 residues. V lost 0 bases to trimming and J lost 4 bases, with 3 bases between them. The germline CDR1 and CDR2 sequences are SGHAT and FQNNGV. CDR3 DNA sequence: TGTGCCAGCAGCTTAGATAGAGAGACCCAGTACTTC. Translating it yields CASSLDRETQYF. The full variable domain, with the rest looked up from reference TRBV11-2 and TRBJ2-5, is EAGVAQSPRYKIIEKRQSVAFWCNPISGHATLYWYQQILGQGPKLLIQFQNNGVVDDSQLPKDRFSAERLKGVDSTLKIQPAKLEDSAVYLCASSLDRETQYFGPGTRLLVL.

This clonotype was counted at least ten times. This rearrangement joins TRBV12-3 or TRBV12-4 to TRBJ2-3, with 10 bases matching TRBD2. The ends lost 3 bases at V and 1 base at J; junction bases unmatched: 10. The CDR3 contains 18 residues. CDR3 bases: TGTGCCAGCAGTTTCCTTCTGTTCGGGACTAGCGGCACAGATACGCAGTATTTT. Translation gives CASSFLLFGTSGTDTQYF.

This clonotype has a count of ten or more. The V gene is TRBV11-2, the J gene TRBJ2-5; possible D gene TRBD2, 6 bases. This CDR3 has 19 amino acids. Germline V gene lookup returns CDR1 SGHAT and CDR2 FQNNGV. Trimming removed 1 base from V and 2 bases from J, with 23 bases in between. This chain's CDR3 is CASSLVWAGRGLGQETQYF. The CDR3 coding sequence is TGTGCCAGCAGCTTAGTCTGGGCTGGGCGGGGTTTGGGTCAAGAGACCCAGTACTTC.

At least ten counts were recorded for this clonotype. The chain couples TRBV10-3 to TRBJ2-1; the D gene is possibly TRBD2 (6 bases). This CDR3 region has 12 residues. The V and J ends lost 6 bases and 8 bases respectively, with 11 bases between them. The germline CDR1 and CDR2 sequences are ENHRY and SYGVKD. The CDR3 sequence: CAISRLGDEQFF. The CDR3 DNA reads TGTGCCATCAGCCGACTAGGGGATGAGCAGTTCTTC.

The sample holds many counts of this clonotype. The genes are TRBV30 and TRBJ2-3; maybe TRBD2 (6 bases). This CDR3 is built from 15 residues. Trimming shortened V by 4 bases and J by 7 bases, and 21 bases separated the two germline ends. Germline V gene lookup returns CDR1 GTSNPN and CDR2 SVGIG (reference sequence). The CDR3 protein is CAWTLGSAGRNTQYF. CDR3 bases: TGTGCCTGGACCCTGGGGTCGGCGGGGAGGAATACGCAGTATTTT. The full variable domain, in which reference TRBV30 and TRBJ2-3 provide the parts outside the CDR3, is SQTIHQWPATLVQPVGSPLSLECTVEGTSNPNLYWYRQAAGRGLQLLFYSVGIGQISSEVPQNLSASRPQDRQFILSSKKLLLSDSGFYLCAWTLGSAGRNTQYFGPGTRLTVL.